These 21 T cell receptor beta chains were all obtained from the same sample, sequenced in a study of T cell clones after liver transplantation. The antigens of these receptors remain unknown. TCRbeta sequences of proliferating CFSE-low MLR cells were labeled alloreactive. The repertoire was sequenced with immunoSEQ multiplex PCR; TCRdb's copy has only in-frame clones and lacks some. The table shows about 5,800 clones, with 30% to 35% occurring only once. Sample: CD4+ T cells from cultured PBMCs. These receptors were collected from a human patient who received a liver transplant. Part of the T cells may come from the graft donor.

The rearrangement joins TRBV2 to TRBJ2-6, with 7 bases lining up with TRBD1. Germline assignment: CDR1 SNHLY and CDR2 FYNNEI. J was trimmed by 0 bases and V by 9 bases; bases with no gene match: 5. The CDR3 loop spans 15 amino acids. CDR3 sequence: CASRQGDSGANVLTF. For the CDR3, the DNA is TGTGCCAGTCGACAGGGAGACTCTGGGGCCAACGTCCTGACTTTC.

This clone was seen more than once but under ten times. The V and J genes are TRBV5-5 and TRBJ1-1; D call uncertain. CDR1 SGHKS and CDR2 YYEKEE come from the germline V gene (reference sequence). Trimming stripped 0 bases from V and 7 bases from J, with 13 bases between. The CDR3 is made up of 14 amino acids. The CDR3, as DNA: TGTGCCAGCAGCTTGGATATTAATGCAGATGAAGCTTTCTTT. Residues: CASSLDINADEAFF. Drawing the rest from reference TRBV5-5 and TRBJ1-1, the complete variable domain is DAGVTQSPTHLIKTRGQQVTLRCSPISGHKSVSWYQQVLGQGPQFIFQYYEKEERGRGNFPDRFSARQFPNYSSELNVNALLLGDSALYLCASSLDINADEAFFGQGTRLTVV.

The chain uses TRBV6-1 and TRBJ2-7, with 7 bases fitting TRBD2. V lost 8 bases and J lost 2; bases outside the gene matches: 6. The germline gives CDR1 MNHNS, CDR2 SASEGT. The CDR3 is 13 residues long. For the CDR3, the DNA is TGTGCCAGCGGGAGGGACTTGACCTACGAGCAGTACTTC. This translates into CASGRDLTYEQYF.

This chain links TRBV7-2 with TRBJ2-5, with 8 bases matching TRBD1. This CDR3 region has 12 residues. From germline, CDR1 is SGHTA and CDR2 FQGNSA. The V gene end was trimmed by 5 bases and the J gene end by 7 bases; junction bases not matched to a gene: 3. CDR3 bases: TGTGCCAGCAGCGGGGGGACAGGGACCCAGTACTTC. Translated: CASSGGTGTQYF.

The V call is TRBV27, the J call TRBJ2-4, with 9 bases fitting TRBD1. This CDR3 region has 14 residues. After removal of 5 bases from V and 7 bases from J, the junction contained 6 bases not matched to a gene. Germline CDR1 is MNHEY and CDR2 is SMNVEV (reference sequence). Here the CDR3 reads CASSPGQGRNIQYF. The CDR3 nucleotides read TGTGCCAGCAGTCCGGGACAGGGAAGGAACATTCAGTACTTC.

This clone is categorized as medium-sized. The CDR3 protein is CASSVDRGVGYTF. The CDR3 DNA sequence: TGTGCCAGCAGTGTCGACAGGGGGGTTGGCTACACCTTC. The rearrangement joins TRBV6-5 to TRBJ1-2, with 9 nucleotides matching TRBD1. CDR1 is MNHEY and CDR2 is SVGAGI in the germline V gene. Trimming cost V 5 bases and J 7 bases; bases outside gene matches: 5. This CDR3 spans 13 amino acids.

A few counts support this clone. The J gene is TRBJ2-5, the V gene TRBV7-6, with D possibly called TRBD1 or TRBD2 (6 bases each). The V end lost 1 base, the J end lost 6 bases, and 12 bases lay between the germline ends. The germline V gene encodes CDR1 SGHVS and CDR2 FNYEAQ. CDR3 length equals 14 residues. The CDR3 protein is CASSLEGGGKTQYF. CDR3 DNA: TGTGCCAGCAGCTTAGAAGGAGGGGGAAAGACCCAGTACTTC.

This chain joins TRBV15 and TRBJ2-5, with TRBD2 matching over 10 bases. The CDR3 length is 16 residues. V trimming: 3 bases; J trimming: 7 bases; junction bases outside the gene matches: 11. Germline CDR1 and CDR2: LNHNV and YYDKDF (reference sequence). The CDR3 region has the DNA TGTGCCACCAGCAGTTCCCCTAGCGGGGGATTGGTGACCCAGTACTTC. Protein sequence: CATSSSPSGGLVTQYF.

This chain links TRBV30 with TRBJ2-1, with 10 nucleotides matching TRBD1. With V trimmed by 3 bases and J by 15 bases, 8 bases remained unmatched. The CDR3 contains 12 residues. Germline-derived CDR1 and CDR2 are GTSNPN and SVGIG (reference sequence). CDR3 sequence: CAWSPDRGRPFF. The CDR3 DNA reads as TGTGCCTGGAGCCCCGACAGGGGGCGGCCGTTCTTC.

J is TRBJ1-6 and V is TRBV15; 7 bases agree with TRBD1. The CDR3 runs to 14 residues. The V gene's germline CDR1 is LNHNV and CDR2 YYDKDF (reference sequence). Unmatched junction bases numbered 2, after V lost 1 base and J lost 8 bases. The CDR3 reads CATSRGDSYSPLHF. CDR3 nucleotide sequence: TGTGCCACCAGCAGAGGGGACAGTTATTCACCCCTCCACTTT. The complete variable domain, with remaining parts taken from reference TRBV15 and TRBJ1-6, reads DAMVIQNPRYQVTQFGKPVTLSCSQTLNHNVMYWYQQKSSQAPKLLFHYYDKDFNNEADTPDNFQSRRPNTSFCFLDIRSPGLGDTAMYLCATSRGDSYSPLHFGNGTRLTVT.

The rearrangement uses TRBV11-2 and TRBJ1-4, with D possibly TRBD1 on 6 matching bases. CDR1 is SGHAT and CDR2 is FQNNGV in the germline V gene. V shed 5 bases and J shed 0 bases, with 10 bases lying between them. The CDR3 contains 15 residues. In DNA form, the CDR3 reads TGTGCCAGCAGCAAAAGGACAGCAACTAATGAAAAACTGTTTTTT. Amino acids: CASSKRTATNEKLFF.

In its sample, this clone was seen a few times. This rearrangement joins TRBV5-3 to TRBJ1-5; D call uncertain. TRBV5-3 counts as an open reading frame of uncertain function. Trimming left V 0 bases short and J 0 bases short, with 7 bases between. This CDR3 region has 15 residues. CDR3 DNA sequence: TGTGCCAGAAGCTTGGACAGTCATAGCAATCAGCCCCAGCATTTT. Encoded protein: CARSLDSHSNQPQHF.

This clone was observed a few times. This chain joins TRBV5-5 and TRBJ2-2, with TRBD1 matching 8 bases. The CDR3 is 16 amino acids. Germline CDR1 SGHKS, CDR2 YYEKEE (reference sequence). With V trimmed by 1 base and J by 4 bases, 6 bases remained unmatched. Here the CDR3 reads CASSLKRTGTTGELFF. The CDR3 coding sequence is TGTGCCAGCAGCTTGAAGAGGACAGGGACCACCGGGGAGCTGTTTTTT.

The chain employs TRBV29-1 and TRBJ2-1; D possibly corresponds to TRBD2 (6 bases). V lost 7 bases to trimming and J lost 8 bases, with 15 bases between them. Germline V gene lookup returns CDR1 SQVTM and CDR2 ANQGSEA. CDR3 length: 12 amino acids. CDR3 nucleotide sequence: TGCAGCGGCCGACTAGGCTCCCATGAGCAGTTCTTC. It specifies CSGRLGSHEQFF.

The CDR3: CASFLDVVNTEAFF. CDR3 nucleotide sequence: TGTGCCAGCTTCTTGGACGTAGTGAACACTGAAGCTTTCTTT. This sequence joins TRBV6-5 and TRBJ1-1; D is ambiguous. From germline, CDR1 is MNHEY and CDR2 SVGAGI. CDR3 length: 14 residues. V gave up 8 bases and J gave up 0 bases, with 13 bases separating them.

The J gene is TRBJ1-1, the V gene TRBV5-1; D is unresolved. Germline V gene lookup returns CDR1 SGHRS and CDR2 YFSETQ. There are 13 residues in the CDR3. Trimming pared 0 bases from V and 7 bases from J, leaving 10 bases between. This CDR3 reads CASSLEFSGEAFF. The CDR3 DNA sequence: TGCGCCAGCAGCTTGGAGTTTAGCGGTGAAGCTTTCTTT.

This clone was recorded a few times. The chain recombines TRBV5-1 with TRBJ2-2; D is uncertain. The CDR3 sequence is 13 residues long. With 7 bases removed from V and 4 bases from J, the gap between germline ends came to 11 bases. CDR1 and CDR2 (germline): SGHRS, YFSETQ. The DNA of the CDR3 is TGCGCCAGCGGCGCGACATTCACCGGGGAGCTGTTTTTT. Translated, it gives CASGATFTGELFF.

This clone was observed a handful of times. Sequence at one end of the junction differs from germline and may be a read error. V usage is TRBV6-6 and J usage is TRBJ1-1, with 10 bases fitting TRBD1. The germline V gene encodes CDR1 MNHNY and CDR2 SVGAGI (reference sequence). The CDR3 covers 15 residues. For the CDR3, the DNA is TGTGCCATCAGTGCGGGTCGGGGACAGGGGACTGAAGCTTTCTTT. Its translation: CAISAGRGQGTEAFF.

The V and J genes are TRBV7-9 and TRBJ2-5; 9 bases map to TRBD1. This CDR3 contains 14 residues. The trim removed 7 bases at V and 5 bases at J, leaving 8 bases unmatched. Germline V gives CDR1 SEHNR, CDR2 FQNEAQ (reference sequence). The CDR3 is CASTYRGPGETQYF. The CDR3 region has the DNA TGTGCCAGCACTTACAGGGGGCCCGGGGAGACCCAGTACTTC.

A few counts support this clone. J is TRBJ2-7 and V is TRBV7-8, with D tentatively TRBD1 or TRBD2 (5 bases each). Germline V gene lookup returns CDR1 SGHVS and CDR2 FQNEAQ. Trimming stripped 4 bases from V and 2 bases from J, with 12 bases between. The CDR3 runs 14 residues. This CDR3 is CASSSGPTAYEQYF. In DNA form, the CDR3 reads TGTGCCAGCAGCTCGGGACCAACGGCCTACGAGCAGTACTTC.

This clone is judged medium-sized. The chain combines TRBV5-8 with TRBJ2-2; either TRBD1 or TRBD2 may supply D (5 bases each). The ends were cut back, 6 bases at V and 2 bases at J, with 17 bases in the middle. CDR1 is SGHTS, CDR2 YDEGEE, per germline. CDR3 length: 16 amino acids. The CDR3 protein is CASNFKTGANTGELFF. The CDR3 DNA follows: TGTGCCAGCAACTTCAAAACCGGGGCTAACACCGGGGAGCTGTTTTTT.